A single sample is the source of the 5 T cell receptor beta chains below, sequenced in a study of PD-1 blockade in classical Hodgkin lymphoma. In every patient, relapse followed autologous stem cell transplantation, while exposure to brentuximab vedotin differed. The authors purified CD4+ T cells from thawed PBMCs by magnetic negative selection. Here immunoSEQ multiplex PCR was the method, and the copy in TCRdb shows in-frame clones only, minus some. The table records about 13,000 clones, roughly 90% of them present only once. The sequences come from CD4+ T cells from blood, collected at baseline. The receptors stem from a human donor with classical Hodgkin lymphoma.

This clone has more than one count but fewer than ten. This chain uses TRBV6-1 with TRBJ1-2, with D possibly TRBD1 on 6 matching bases. CDR3 length: 14 amino acids. V was cut by 4 bases and J by 2 bases, with 11 bases left in between. Germline-derived CDR1 and CDR2 are MNHNS and SASEGT. CDR3 sequence (DNA): TGTGCCAGCAGTGTGAACAGGGTAAACTATGGCTACACCTTC. Residues: CASSVNRVNYGYTF.

This clone was counted once. The chain has TRBV6-6 and TRBJ2-7; the D is unclear. The CDR3 is 16 residues long. Germline-derived CDR1 and CDR2 are MNHNY and SVGAGI (reference sequence). The V end lost 2 bases, the J end lost 2 bases, and 16 bases lay between the germline ends. DNA of the CDR3: TGTGCCAGCAGTTACGGAGCCGGACCCTCCCCCTACGAGCAGTACTTC. Translating it yields CASSYGAGPSPYEQYF.

This clone was found once. This chain connects TRBV7-9 to TRBJ2-7; D could derive from TRBD1 or TRBD2 (5 bases each). The V end lost 4 bases, the J end lost 0 bases, and 7 bases lay between the germline ends. The CDR3 contains 13 residues. Germline V gene data show CDR1 as SEHNR and CDR2 as FQNEAQ (reference sequence). CDR3 bases: TGTGCCAGCAGCTGGGGGAGCTCCTACGAGCAGTACTTC. Translation gives CASSWGSSYEQYF.

The chain combines TRBV7-8 with TRBJ2-5; D gene unclear. The CDR3 contains 16 residues. Per germline, CDR1 SGHVS and CDR2 FQNEAQ. V was clipped by 5 bases and J by 2 bases, with 18 bases between them. CDR3 nucleotides: TGTGCCAGCAGCCTACAGCGCGTGGGGTTGCAAGAGACCCAGTACTTC. Amino acids: CASSLQRVGLQETQYF.

This chain joins TRBV13 and TRBJ1-1; no definite D call. The ends were cut back, 4 bases at V and 7 bases at J, with 16 bases in the middle. CDR3 size: 14 residues. Germline V CDR1 and CDR2: PRHDT, FYEKMQ (reference sequence). The CDR3 sequence is CASSSPRGRDEAFF. DNA of the CDR3: TGTGCCAGCAGCTCCCCCCGCGGGAGGGATGAAGCTTTCTTT.